The rows below give T cell receptor beta chains drawn from one sample of a study of vaccination effects on CD4 cells after COVID-19. These receptors have no known antigen. Produced via immunoSEQ multiplex PCR; TCRdb's table is partial and in-frame only. The sample carries roughly 59,000 clones, roughly 78% recorded once. The sample was CD4+ T cells from PBMCs cultured with HCoV-OC43 spike peptides, taken after COVID-19 vaccination. Receptor source: a human donor who received a COVID-19 vaccine. The CDR3 runs from the conserved cysteine through the conserved F or W. Fields, in order: V gene, J gene, clone size, D gene, CDR3 DNA, CDR3 protein. The D gene is left open where the match is weak. Clone sizes are given selectively: once, few, many, or a class where the clone is expanded.

TRBV7-2	TRBJ2-4	.	TRBD2	TGTGCCAGCAGTCCCTCGACTAGCTGGAACATTCAGTACTTC	CASSPSTSWNIQYF
TRBV5-3	TRBJ2-1	once	TRBD2	TGTGCCAGAAGCTTGGAACTGCGGGGGAGCCCCTACTACAATGAGCAGTTCTTC	CARSLELRGSPYYNEQFF
TRBV2	TRBJ2-6	once	TRBD1	TGTGCCAGCAGGACAGGGGTACTCTCTGGGGCCAACGTCCTGACTTTC	CASRTGVLSGANVLTF
TRBV30	TRBJ1-2	few	.	TGTGCCTGGAGTGAGGGGTTGGATGGCTACACCTTC	CAWSEGLDGYTF
TRBV19	TRBJ2-1	.	TRBD1	TGTGCCACAAAACAGGGGCCTCTTCCCTACAATGAGCAGTTCTTC	CATKQGPLPYNEQFF
TRBV6-2/TRBV6-3	TRBJ1-6	few	.	TGTGCCAGCAGTTACCCCAATAGAGGCGGACCCCTCCACTTT	CASSYPNRGGPLHF
TRBV7-2	TRBJ2-3	.	TRBD2	TGTGCCAGCAGCTTAGGACTAGCGGGGGGGACCACAGATACGCAGTATTTT	CASSLGLAGGTTDTQYF
TRBV18	TRBJ1-6	.	.	TGTGCCAGCTCACCACCGGAATCAGGGAATTCACCCCTCCACTTT	CASSPPESGNSPLHF
TRBV18	TRBJ1-1	.	.	TGTGCCAGCTCACCACCGAGTACGCTCCCTGAGGCTTTCTTT	CASSPPSTLPEAFF
TRBV28	TRBJ1-2	once	TRBD1	TGTGCCAGCAGTCGCGGACAGGGCTATGGCTACACCTTC	CASSRGQGYGYTF
TRBV19	TRBJ2-2	.	TRBD1	TGTGCCAGTAGTCTTTCCGGGACAGGGTGGTCCGGGGAGCTGTTTTTT	CASSLSGTGWSGELFF
TRBV5-1	TRBJ1-6	.	.	TGCGCCAGCAGCTTGGATCGGGGGCAGGTTTCACCCCTCCACTTT	CASSLDRGQVSPLHF
TRBV2	TRBJ1-4	.	.	TGTGCCACCCGGAGGGGGAACACTAATGAAAAACTGTTTTTT	CATRRGNTNEKLFF
TRBV4-1	TRBJ2-1	.	TRBD2	TGCGCCAGCAGCCAGACCGCTAGCGGGGGGGTCGGGGAGCAGTTCTTC	CASSQTASGGVGEQFF
TRBV14	TRBJ1-2	.	.	TGTGCCAGCAGCCAAGATCAAGTGGGCAGGGGCGGCTACACCTTC	CASSQDQVGRGGYTF
TRBV2	TRBJ1-5	few	TRBD1	TGTGCCAGCGGTGAGGAGTCAGGGGGCCAGCCCCAGCATTTT	CASGEESGGQPQHF
TRBV20-1	TRBJ1-6	.	TRBD1	TGCAGTGCTAGTCTTCCAGGGGGGAATTCACCCCTCCACTTT	CSASLPGGNSPLHF
TRBV7-3	TRBJ2-3	once	.	TGTGCCAGCAGCTTAGGCGGGGGCTCGTCAGATACGCAGTATTTT	CASSLGGGSSDTQYF
TRBV5-1	TRBJ2-6	.	.	TGCGCCAGCAGCTTGGTTGGGAGCTCTGGGGCCAACGTCCTGACTTTC	CASSLVGSSGANVLTF
TRBV19	TRBJ2-5	.	TRBD2	TGTGCCAGTAGTATGGCCCGGGGAGGGAGTGGAGAGACCCAGTACTTC	CASSMARGGSGETQYF
TRBV6-5	TRBJ2-6	.	.	TGTGCCAGCACCCTGTCAGGGGCTGGGGCCAACGTCCTGACTTTC	CASTLSGAGANVLTF
TRBV28	TRBJ1-2	.	TRBD1	TGTGCCAGCAGTTTTCCCCGGGGGACAGATAGCTATGGCTACACCTTC	CASSFPRGTDSYGYTF
TRBV9	TRBJ2-2	.	.	TGTGCCAGCAGCGGAACAGGGATCACCGGGGAGCTGTTTTTT	CASSGTGITGELFF
TRBV5-1	TRBJ1-4	.	.	TGCGCCAGCAGCTTACAGGCTACTAATGAAAAACTGTTTTTT	CASSLQATNEKLFF
TRBV5-1	TRBJ1-2	.	.	TGCGCCAGCAGTCTAGTGGTCGGCGGCTATGGCTACACCTTC	CASSLVVGGYGYTF
TRBV20-1	TRBJ1-2	.	TRBD1	TGCAGTGCTAGTGGCCGGGACAGGGTGTTCCATGGCTACACCTTC	CSASGRDRVFHGYTF
TRBV19	TRBJ1-2	few	TRBD1	TGTGCCAGTAGCATATCCGGGACAGAGCCCTTTTATGGCTACACCTTC	CASSISGTEPFYGYTF
TRBV24-1	TRBJ2-2	once	TRBD1	TGTGCCACCGGGACAGGGGGCGTTGGGTCGAACACCGGGGAGCTGTTTTTT	CATGTGGVGSNTGELFF
TRBV24-1	TRBJ1-1	.	.	TGTGCCACCAGCGATCTGGGGACTGAAGCTTTCTTT	CATSDLGTEAFF
TRBV6-5	TRBJ1-6	.	.	TGTGCCACCGGCCGGGAAAGCCTTTATTCACCCCTCCACTTT	CATGRESLYSPLHF
TRBV24-1	TRBJ2-5	.	.	TGTGCCACCAGTGTAGGGCAGGGAAGTTTGGAGACCCAGTACTTC	CATSVGQGSLETQYF
TRBV5-1	TRBJ2-2	.	TRBD2	TGCGCCAGCAGCTTAAGCGGGGGAATAAACACCGGGGAGCTGTTTTTT	CASSLSGGINTGELFF
TRBV4-1	TRBJ1-3	few	.	TGCGCCAGCAGCCAAGGGGCAGGGGATATAGGAAACACCATATATTTT	CASSQGAGDIGNTIYF
TRBV9	TRBJ2-1	.	TRBD2	TGTGCCAGCAGCGTTTCAAGCGGGGGGTACAATGAGCAGTTCTTC	CASSVSSGGYNEQFF
TRBV7-9	TRBJ1-2	.	TRBD1	TGTGCCAGCAGCTTAGCTGCAGGGGGCGATGGCTACACCTTC	CASSLAAGGDGYTF
TRBV5-1	TRBJ2-3	.	TRBD2	TGCGCCAGCAGCTTGGGAGTACGGGGGGGAGATCTAAAGTCAGATACGCAGTATTTT	CASSLGVRGGDLKSDTQYF
TRBV14	TRBJ1-1	.	.	TGTGCCAGCAGCCAAGTGAGAGCTCGGGGCACTGAAGCTTTCTTT	CASSQVRARGTEAFF
TRBV5-6	TRBJ2-3	.	.	TGTGCCAGCAGCTTTTTGTGGGGAGATACGCAGTATTTT	CASSFLWGDTQYF
TRBV20-1	TRBJ1-1	.	.	TGCAGTGCTAGTGGTTCGGAGGGGGTCACTTTCTTCATCGCTGAAGCTTTCTTT	CSASGSEGVTFFIAEAFF
TRBV12-5	TRBJ2-1	.	TRBD2	TGTGCTAGTGGTTTGGTACATAGCGGGGGGCCTTCCTACAATGAGCAGTTCTTC	CASGLVHSGGPSYNEQFF
TRBV5-4	TRBJ2-1	.	TRBD2	TGTGCCAGCAGCTTCAAAGCGGGGGGGCTAGGCAATGAGCAGTTCTTC	CASSFKAGGLGNEQFF
TRBV7-6	TRBJ2-2	.	.	TGTGCCAGCAGCCGATCCGGGTCCCCCACCGGGGAGCTGTTTTTT	CASSRSGSPTGELFF
TRBV4-1	TRBJ1-2	.	TRBD1	TGCGCCAGCAGCCAAGCTTCGACAGGGAACTATGGCTACACCTTC	CASSQASTGNYGYTF
TRBV28	TRBJ2-1	.	TRBD1	TGTGCCAGCAGTTCACCGGGACAGGACTACAATGAGCAGTTCTTC	CASSSPGQDYNEQFF
TRBV19	TRBJ2-1	.	TRBD1	TGTGCCAGTAGTTTCAGGACAGGGGAAACCTACAATGAGCAGTTCTTC	CASSFRTGETYNEQFF
TRBV5-4	TRBJ2-5	.	TRBD2	TGTGCCAGCAGCGCGAAGACGGGGGGAGAGACCCAGTACTTC	CASSAKTGGETQYF
TRBV5-4	TRBJ1-3	few	.	TGTGCCAGCAGCTCCCCGGGATTTCACTCTGGAAACACCATATATTTT	CASSSPGFHSGNTIYF
TRBV29-1	TRBJ1-1	.	TRBD1	TGCAGCGTGAAGGGACAGTTGAACACTGAAGCTTTCTTT	CSVKGQLNTEAFF
TRBV9	TRBJ1-3	few	.	TGTGCCAGCAGCGTAGACGGGGCTGGAAACACCATATATTTT	CASSVDGAGNTIYF
TRBV9	TRBJ1-4	few	.	TGTGCCAGCAGCGCCTTTTGGGGGGGAGAGGAAAAACTGTTTTTT	CASSAFWGGEEKLFF
TRBV5-5	TRBJ2-2	once	TRBD2	TGTGCCAGCAGCTCAAGCGGGGGCCGGAACACCGGGGAGCTGTTTTTT	CASSSSGGRNTGELFF
TRBV19	TRBJ2-5	.	.	TGTGCCAGTAGTACCAACCGGGACAAAGAGACCCAGTACTTC	CASSTNRDKETQYF
TRBV28	TRBJ1-5	.	.	TGTGCCAGCAGTTTATCCCTGACAGCGTATAGCAATCAGCCCCAGCATTTT	CASSLSLTAYSNQPQHF
TRBV24-1	TRBJ1-1	few	.	TGTGCCACCAGTGACAGCACTTCCATGAACACTGAAGCTTTCTTT	CATSDSTSMNTEAFF